This paragraph reports one TCR beta chain. V dropped 4 bases and J dropped 7 bases, with 17 bases sitting between them. This CDR3 comprises 15 residues. The germline CDR1 and CDR2 sequences are SGHRS and YFSETQ. TCRdb's copy holds only in-frame clones and misses some; the assay was immunoSEQ multiplex PCR. Here the sample spans approximately 180,000 clones, approximately 90% being singletons. The data stem from a study of T cell responses to AZD1222 COVID-19 vaccine. This sequence was found in an adult who received the AZD1222 COVID-19 vaccine. The input for sequencing was peripheral blood, taken 28 days after the second AZD1222 dose. The chain employs TRBV5-1 and TRBJ2-2; D possibly corresponds to TRBD2 (6 bases). The CDR3 loop reads CASSPAGPVRGELFF. The CDR3 region has the DNA TGCGCCAGCAGCCCGGCGGGACCGGTCCGCGGGGAGCTGTTTTTT. Using reference TRBV5-1 and TRBJ2-2 for the parts outside the CDR3, the full variable domain is KAGVTQTPRYLIKTRGQQVTLSCSPISGHRSVSWYQQTPGQGLQFLFEYFSETQRNKGNFPGRFSGRQFSNSRSEMNVSTLELGDSALYLCASSPAGPVRGELFFGEGSRLTVL.